The present TCR beta chain was sequenced within a study of response to subunit inactivated influenza vaccine. Study findings and constraints: A suggestion made by the authors is that each seasonal influenza vaccination recruits few new T cells.

This clonotype showed up just a few times. Its specificity is not known. Each CDR3 protein is one row after TCRdb ran MiXCR on the RT-PCR reads. The data contain a few hundred thousand distinct CDR3 sequences, about 15% of them singletons. J lost 1 base, V lost 4 bases, and 4 bases had no gene match. The CDR3 is 15 amino acids. The germline V gene has CDR1 MNHEY and CDR2 SMNVEV (reference sequence). The chain has TRBV27 and TRBJ1-1, with 9 bases fitting TRBD1. The material sequenced was PBMCs from blood, taken 11 to 12 days after vaccination. The TCR was taken from a man aged 50-60 years who received an inactivated influenza vaccine. The CDR3 nucleotides read TGTGCCAGCAGTTGGACAGGGGCGGGGAACACTGAAGCTTTCTTT. Encoded protein: CASSWTGAGNTEAFF.